These 16 T cell receptor beta chains came from one sample sequenced in a study of T cell responses to AZD1222 COVID-19 vaccine. This table comes from immunoSEQ multiplex PCR, and its TCRdb copy is limited to in-frame clones, with some not included. The repertoire holds approximately 110,000 clones, with approximately 90% as singletons. The sample in question was peripheral blood, obtained on day 0 of AZD1222 vaccination. All receptors come from an adult in good health.

This chain joins TRBV20-1 and TRBJ2-1, with D possibly being TRBD1 or TRBD2 (5 bases each). Trimming left V 3 bases short and J 9 bases short, with 12 bases between. Germline CDR1 is DFQATT and CDR2 is SNEGSKA (reference sequence). The CDR3 is made up of 12 amino acids. In DNA, the CDR3 is TGCAGTGCTAGTGAGGGGTTCCCTGAGCAGTTCTTC. As protein: CSASEGFPEQFF.

This chain connects TRBV10-2 to TRBJ2-2; 11 nucleotides match TRBD2. CDR1 is WSHSY and CDR2 is SAAADI in the germline V gene. Trimming cost V 8 bases and J 6 bases; bases outside gene matches: 8. The CDR3 has 15 amino acids. CDR3 bases: TGCGCCAGCCCGACTAGCGGGATAAAAGCCGGGGAGCTGTTTTTT. This encodes CASPTSGIKAGELFF.

The V gene is TRBV11-2, the J gene TRBJ1-1; possibly TRBD1 for D (5 bases). With 5 bases removed from V and 11 bases from J, the gap between germline ends came to 24 bases. CDR3 length: 15 residues. Germline V CDR1 and CDR2: SGHAT, FQNNGV. The CDR3 region has the DNA TGTGCCAGCAGCACCTCCCGGGACGGCCCCGGTAAGGCTTTCTTT. As protein: CASSTSRDGPGKAFF.

The J gene is TRBJ1-1, the V gene TRBV5-6; tentatively, D is TRBD1 (6 bases). Germline V gives CDR1 SGHDT, CDR2 YYEEEE. V was shortened by 5 bases and J by 2 bases, with 19 bases between the two germline ends. The CDR3 loop spans 16 amino acids. The CDR3 DNA reads as TGTGCCAGCAGACAGGTCCGGGGGGCCGGAAACACTGAAGCTTTCTTT. It translates to CASRQVRGAGNTEAFF.

The CDR3 sequence: CASSATNPGSTQYF. DNA for the CDR3: TGCGCCAGCAGTGCTACCAATCCGGGATCAACGCAGTATTTT. This chain links TRBV10-1 with TRBJ2-3; weak D call: TRBD2 (5 bases). The germline gives CDR1 WNHNN, CDR2 SYGVQD (reference sequence). Between the trimmed V and J ends, which lost 4 bases and 9 bases, there was a span of 17 bases. The length of the CDR3 is 14 residues.

This chain connects TRBV2 to TRBJ1-1; maybe TRBD1 (6 bases). The CDR3 contains 14 residues. V was cut by 4 bases and J by 4 bases, with 13 bases left in between. Germline V gene sequence: CDR1 SNHLY, CDR2 FYNNEI. The CDR3, as DNA: TGTGCCAGCAGTGTGGGGGCGGTGGTCACTGAAGCTTTCTTT. Translated, it gives CASSVGAVVTEAFF.

This rearrangement joins TRBV5-8 to TRBJ2-3, with TRBD1 matching over 7 bases. The J segment lost 6 bases and the V segment lost 3 bases, leaving 10 bases of the junction unmatched. This CDR3 spans 15 amino acids. Germline CDR1 and CDR2: SGHTS and YDEGEE. DNA for the CDR3: TGTGCCAGCAGCTGGGGAGTAGGGGGCGGGGATACGCAGTATTTT. As protein: CASSWGVGGGDTQYF.

The genes are TRBV7-2 and TRBJ1-2, with a weak D call TRBD1 (6 bases). The CDR3 is 13 residues long. Trimming removed 1 base from V and 8 bases from J, with 11 bases in between. Germline CDR1 reads SGHTA; CDR2 reads FQGNSA. In nucleotides, the CDR3 is TGTGCCAGCAGCTTAGGACAGGAGGGGGGCTACACCTTC. This sequence encodes CASSLGQEGGYTF.

V usage is TRBV12-3 or TRBV12-4 and J usage is TRBJ2-2; D ambiguous. V was cut by 3 bases and J by 7 bases, with 3 bases left in between. This CDR3 is 11 amino acids long. The CDR3 region is CASSFIGELFF. In nucleotides, the CDR3 is TGTGCCAGCAGTTTTATCGGGGAGCTGTTTTTT.

The V gene is TRBV10-1, the J gene TRBJ1-5; D is perhaps TRBD1 (5 bases). The CDR3 has 14 residues. Germline V gene sequence: CDR1 WNHNN, CDR2 SYGVQD (reference sequence). Trimming stripped 10 bases from V and 7 bases from J, with 20 bases between. The CDR3 protein is CATKRVQGWQPQHF. The DNA for the CDR3 is TGCGCCACCAAACGAGTGCAGGGTTGGCAGCCCCAGCATTTT.

The chain links TRBV11-3 to TRBJ2-7, with 13 positions matching TRBD2. The junction had 7 bases not matched to a gene; V was cut back by 5 bases and J by 0 bases. Germline loops: CDR1 SGHNT, CDR2 YENEEA. The CDR3 has 17 residues. CDR3: CASSTTSGGQSSYEQYF. CDR3 in DNA: TGTGCCAGCAGCACGACTAGCGGGGGGCAGAGCTCCTACGAGCAGTACTTC. Full variable domain (missing parts from reference TRBV11-3 and TRBJ2-7): EAGVVQSPRYKIIEKKQPVAFWCNPISGHNTLYWYLQNLGQGPELLIRYENEEAVDDSQLPKDRFSAERLKGVDSTLKIQPAELGDSAVYLCASSTTSGGQSSYEQYFGPGTRLTVT.

The rearrangement uses TRBV4-1 and TRBJ2-1; TRBD2 agrees at 8 bases. Germline V CDR1 and CDR2: MGHRA, YSYEKL. The V and J ends lost 0 bases and 4 bases, in that order; junction bases with no gene match: 5. CDR3 size: 16 residues. In DNA, the CDR3 is TGCGCCAGCAGCCAAGATGGCGGGGGGTCATACAATGAGCAGTTCTTC. This sequence encodes CASSQDGGGSYNEQFF.

The chain carries TRBV5-5 and TRBJ1-2, with TRBD1 identical over 7 bases. This CDR3 has 14 amino acids. Germline V lookup: CDR1 SGHKS, CDR2 YYEKEE (reference sequence). The V gene end was trimmed by 4 bases and the J gene end by 8 bases; junction bases not matched to a gene: 11. The CDR3 DNA is TGTGCCAGCAGCCCATTGACAGGGAATAAGGGCTACACCTTC. Encoded protein: CASSPLTGNKGYTF.

The rearrangement links TRBV7-2 to TRBJ1-2; D might be TRBD1 (6 bases). Trimming pared 0 bases from V and 3 bases from J, leaving 14 bases between. Germline CDR1 reads SGHTA; CDR2 reads FQGNSA. The CDR3 extends over 16 amino acids. For the CDR3, the DNA is TGTGCCAGCAGCTTAGCGCCTAGGACAGTACACTATGGCTACACCTTC. Protein: CASSLAPRTVHYGYTF.

The rearrangement uses TRBV19 and TRBJ2-5, with TRBD1 identical over 7 bases. The CDR3 sequence is 16 residues long. Germline loops: CDR1 LNHDA, CDR2 SQIVND (reference sequence). V dropped 5 bases and J dropped 1; count of bases not matched to a gene: 10. CDR3 protein: CASSRWVTGPQETQYF. The DNA of the CDR3 is TGTGCCAGTAGTCGCTGGGTGACAGGGCCCCAAGAGACCCAGTACTTC.

This clone showed up just once. The chain combines TRBV24-1 with TRBJ2-1, with D unclear. Trimming left V 7 bases short and J 0 bases short, with 15 bases between. Per germline, CDR1 KGHDR and CDR2 SFDVKD. This CDR3 region has 16 residues. CDR3 sequence (DNA): TGTGCCACCAGGCCGGGCTCCCAGAGCTCCTACAATGAGCAGTTCTTC. This encodes CATRPGSQSSYNEQFF.